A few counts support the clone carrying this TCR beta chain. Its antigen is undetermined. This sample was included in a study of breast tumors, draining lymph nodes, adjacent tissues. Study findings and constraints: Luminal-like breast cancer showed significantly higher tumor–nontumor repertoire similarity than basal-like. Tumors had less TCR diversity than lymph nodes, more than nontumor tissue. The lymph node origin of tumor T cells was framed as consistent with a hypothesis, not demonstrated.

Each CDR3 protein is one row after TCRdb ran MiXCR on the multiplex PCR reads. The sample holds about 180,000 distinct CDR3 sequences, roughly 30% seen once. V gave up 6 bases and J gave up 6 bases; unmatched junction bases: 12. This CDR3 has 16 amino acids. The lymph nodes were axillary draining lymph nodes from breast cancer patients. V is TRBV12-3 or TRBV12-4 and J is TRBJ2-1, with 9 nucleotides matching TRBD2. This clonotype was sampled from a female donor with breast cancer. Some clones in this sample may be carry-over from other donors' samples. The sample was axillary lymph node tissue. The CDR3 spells CASRPSLAGPTNEQFF. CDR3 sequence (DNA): TGTGCCAGCAGACCCTCCCTAGCGGGGCCCACCAATGAGCAGTTCTTC.